What follows are 16 T cell receptor beta chains derived from one specimen sequenced in a study of blood T cell repertoires in COVID-19. The assay was immunoSEQ multiplex PCR, and TCRdb's table has in-frame clones only and misses some. Here the sample spans over 300,000 clones, about 90% being singletons. Sequencing used PBMCs or T cells enriched from blood (not recorded which). These receptors all come from a woman aged 25 to 39 who had recovered from COVID-19.

This chain connects TRBV4-2 to TRBJ2-5, with a possible D match to TRBD2 (5 bases). CDR3 length: 14 amino acids. Trimming took 0 bases from V and 4 from J, leaving 9 bases between them. The germline gives CDR1 LGHNA, CDR2 YNFKEQ. CDR3 amino acids: CASSQDRSGETQYF. Here the CDR3 DNA reads TGTGCCAGCAGCCAAGATCGGAGCGGAGAGACCCAGTACTTC.

The gene calls are TRBV19 and TRBJ1-2, with a tentative D call TRBD1 (6 bases). V was clipped by 4 bases and J by 0 bases, with 15 bases between them. The CDR3 spans 16 residues. Germline V gene lookup returns CDR1 LNHDA and CDR2 SQIVND (reference sequence). DNA for the CDR3: TGTGCCAGTAGTAGGGGGGGGCAGAGAGCTAACTATGGCTACACCTTC. It is translated as CASSRGGQRANYGYTF.

The chain carries TRBV7-9 and TRBJ1-6; tentative D call: TRBD1 (5 bases). The CDR3 contains 16 residues. The V end was cut by 6 bases, the J end by 2 bases, with 14 bases between. Germline-derived CDR1 and CDR2 are SEHNR and FQNEAQ (reference sequence). The CDR3 region has the DNA TGTGCCAGCAGTATAGCGGCGGGGGCCTATAATTCACCCCTCCACTTT. The encoded protein is CASSIAAGAYNSPLHF. Drawing the rest from reference TRBV7-9 and TRBJ1-6, the complete variable domain is DTGVSQNPRHKITKRGQNVTFRCDPISEHNRLYWYRQTLGQGPEFLTYFQNEAQLEKSRLLSDRFSAERPKGSFSTLEIQRTEQGDSAMYLCASSIAAGAYNSPLHFGNGTRLTVT.

The chain has TRBV9 and TRBJ2-2; the D gene is possibly TRBD1 (7 bases). The CDR3 consists of 16 residues. CDR1 is SGDLS and CDR2 is YYNGEE in the germline V gene. V lost 0 bases, J lost 1 base, and 10 bases lay in between. DNA of the CDR3: TGTGCCAGCAGCGTAGGGGGGGACAGGAACACCGGGGAGCTGTTTTTT. Encoded protein: CASSVGGDRNTGELFF.

The rearrangement links TRBV3-1 (or the pseudogene TRBV3-2) to TRBJ2-3, with 14 bases identical to TRBD2. Germline loops: CDR1 LGHDT, CDR2 YNNKEL (reference sequence). The CDR3 is made up of 18 amino acids. Losses at the gene ends were 1 base for V and 2 bases for J; bases not matched to a gene: 5. The CDR3 DNA follows: TGTGCCAGCAGCCAAGGGACTAGCGGGGGGTGGAACACAGATACGCAGTATTTT. This sequence encodes CASSQGTSGGWNTDTQYF.

The V call is TRBV3-1 (or the pseudogene TRBV3-2), the J call TRBJ1-2; 9 bases are shared with TRBD1. The CDR3 sequence is 15 residues long. Germline V gene lookup returns CDR1 LGHDT and CDR2 YNNKEL (reference sequence). After removal of 6 bases from V and 4 bases from J, the junction contained 9 bases not matched to a gene. CDR3 DNA: TGTGCCAGCAGGGGGCGGGGACAGGGACTCTATGGCTACACCTTC. It is translated as CASRGRGQGLYGYTF.

On this clone: Within the sample, other DNA sequences also encode this same CDR3. This sequence joins TRBV20-1 and TRBJ2-3, with D uncertain. This CDR3 region has 11 residues. The germline CDR1 and CDR2 sequences are DFQATT and SNEGSKA (reference sequence). Deletions cut 4 bases from V and 4 bases from J, with 6 bases between. The CDR3 DNA reads as TGCAGTGCTACCCCTGCAGATACGCAGTATTTT. Protein: CSATPADTQYF.

The V and J genes are TRBV4-3 and TRBJ1-2; no reliable D call. Trimming stripped 1 base from V and 2 bases from J, with 8 bases between. The germline CDR1 and CDR2 sequences are LGHNA and YSLEER. The CDR3 contains 14 residues. The CDR3 loop is CASSQVVRNYGYTF. In DNA form, the CDR3 reads TGCGCCAGCAGCCAAGTTGTCAGAAACTATGGCTACACCTTC.

In DNA, the CDR3 is TGCAGCGGAAGTCCACCAGGGTTGGAGACCCAGTACTTC. Translated, it gives CSGSPPGLETQYF. V is TRBV29-1 and J is TRBJ2-5; a possible D gene is TRBD1 (5 bases). The V and J ends lost 7 bases and 5 bases respectively, with 17 bases between them. The germline V gene has CDR1 SQVTM and CDR2 ANQGSEA. The CDR3 totals 13 residues. Combining the CDR3 with reference TRBV29-1 and TRBJ2-5 gives the whole variable domain SAVISQKPSRDICQRGTSLTIQCQVDSQVTMMFWYRQQPGQSLTLIATANQGSEATYESGFVIDKFPISRPNLTFSTLTVSNMSPEDSSIYLCSGSPPGLETQYFGPGTRLLVL.

J is TRBJ1-2 and V is TRBV4-3; D perhaps matches TRBD1 (6 bases). The V and J ends lost 2 bases and 4 bases respectively, with 14 bases between them. Germline CDR1 LGHNA, CDR2 YSLEER. CDR3 length: 15 residues. The CDR3 is CASSQPGEPSYGYTF. The CDR3 bases are TGCGCCAGCAGCCAACCAGGGGAACCGAGCTATGGCTACACCTTC.

The chain carries TRBV4-1 and TRBJ1-6; no clear D gene. The V gene's germline CDR1 is MGHRA and CDR2 YSYEKL. The CDR3 is made up of 13 amino acids. V was shortened by 8 bases and J by 7 bases, with 12 bases between the two germline ends. The CDR3 loop reads CASLPGLNSPLHF. The CDR3 nucleotides read TGCGCCAGCCTGCCAGGCTTGAATTCACCCCTCCACTTT.

This chain uses TRBV7-2 with TRBJ2-7; TRBD2 matches at 11 bases. The CDR3 totals 16 residues. Germline lookup yields CDR1 SGHTA and CDR2 FQGNSA. The junction had 6 bases not matched to a gene; V was cut back by 0 bases and J by 5 bases. The CDR3 DNA reads TGTGCCAGCAGCTTAGCGGCTAGCGGGGGGATGGACGAGCAGTACTTC. Its protein is CASSLAASGGMDEQYF.

The chain joins TRBV13 to TRBJ1-1; 7 bases line up with TRBD1. V gave up 1 base and J gave up 1 base; unmatched junction bases: 3. Germline values: CDR1 PRHDT, CDR2 FYEKMQ (reference sequence). This CDR3 has 15 residues. This chain's CDR3 is CASSLATGSNTEAFF. CDR3 sequence (DNA): TGTGCCAGCAGCTTAGCGACAGGGTCGAACACTGAAGCTTTCTTT. The full variable domain, completed using reference TRBV13 and TRBJ1-1, is AAGVIQSPRHLIKEKRETATLKCYPIPRHDTVYWYQQGPGQDPQFLISFYEKMQSDKGSIPDRFSAQQFSDYHSELNMSSLELGDSALYFCASSLATGSNTEAFFGQGTRLTVV.

This chain uses TRBV11-2 with TRBJ1-1; TRBD1 aligns across 11 bases. The CDR3 extends over 16 amino acids. Losses at the gene ends were 1 base for V and 5 bases for J; bases not matched to a gene: 6. The germline V gene has CDR1 SGHAT and CDR2 FQNNGV. The CDR3: CASSLGTGGRVTEAFF. As DNA, the CDR3 is TGTGCCAGCAGCTTAGGGACAGGGGGCCGGGTTACTGAAGCTTTCTTT.

The chain couples TRBV7-2 to TRBJ1-5; D ambiguous. This CDR3 is built from 12 residues. Germline V CDR1 and CDR2: SGHTA, FQGNSA. The V end was cut by 1 base, the J end by 10 bases, with 8 bases between. The CDR3 region is CASSLGNSPQHF. CDR3 sequence (DNA): TGTGCCAGCAGCTTAGGAAATAGCCCCCAGCATTTT.

The CDR3 sequence: CASSPAGGKETQYF. The CDR3 bases are TGCGCCAGCAGCCCCGCAGGGGGAAAAGAGACCCAGTACTTC. V is TRBV5-1 and J is TRBJ2-5; 7 nucleotides agree with TRBD1. V lost 4 bases and J lost 3; bases outside the gene matches: 6. From germline, CDR1 is SGHRS and CDR2 YFSETQ. There are 14 residues in the CDR3.